The 23 T cell receptor beta chains in this list originate from one sample, sequenced in a study of breast tumors, draining lymph nodes, adjacent tissues. TCRdb independently ran MiXCR on the multiplex PCR reads; one entry per CDR3 protein. This table holds 21,000 or so distinct CDR3 sequences, 40% to 45% found once. Sequencing was done on a sample of breast tumor tissue. These receptors were collected from a female donor with breast cancer. Some clones in this sample may be carry-over from other donors' samples.

The chain uses TRBV10-3 and TRBJ2-5; D unclear. There are 14 residues in the CDR3. Germline CDR1 is ENHRY and CDR2 is SYGVKD. V was clipped by 3 bases and J by 5 bases, with 13 bases between them. The CDR3 loop reads CAISDPWVGETQYF. The CDR3 DNA is TGTGCCATCAGTGACCCGTGGGTAGGCGAGACCCAGTACTTC.

This chain links TRBV14 with TRBJ1-4; D not certain. CDR1 and CDR2 (germline): SGHDN, FVKESK. This CDR3 region has 12 residues. V was clipped by 1 base and J by 7 bases, with 4 bases between them. CDR3: CASSQVGEKLFF. The CDR3, as DNA: TGTGCCAGCAGCCAAGTTGGTGAAAAACTGTTTTTT.

The rearrangement uses TRBV5-8 and TRBJ2-7; D unclear. The length of the CDR3 is 14 residues. V lost 1 base and J 5 bases, leaving 13 bases between the germline ends. Per germline, CDR1 SGHTS and CDR2 YDEGEE. The CDR3 nucleotides read TGTGCCAGCAGCTTGTTTCCCGGTTCGGACGAGCAGTACTTC. This sequence encodes CASSLFPGSDEQYF.

This chain connects TRBV10-1 to TRBJ2-2, with a weak D call TRBD2 (6 bases). Looked up from germline, CDR1 is WNHNN and CDR2 is SYGVQD (reference sequence). This CDR3 has 14 residues. Trimming removed 7 bases at V and 2 bases at J, with 11 bases between. The DNA for the CDR3 is TGCGCCAGCAACCCGGGACTCAACACCGGGGAGCTGTTTTTT. It codes for CASNPGLNTGELFF.

CDR3 DNA: TGCGCCAGCAGCTTGGGATCAAACAGGGCTGAAGCTTTCTTT. It is translated as CASSLGSNRAEAFF. The V call is TRBV5-1, the J call TRBJ1-1; the D gene is possibly TRBD1 (6 bases). This CDR3 region has 14 residues. Germline lookup yields CDR1 SGHRS and CDR2 YFSETQ. V lost 0 bases, J lost 6 bases, and 12 bases lay in between. Full variable domain (remainder filled in from reference TRBV5-1 and TRBJ1-1): KAGVTQTPRYLIKTRGQQVTLSCSPISGHRSVSWYQQTPGQGLQFLFEYFSETQRNKGNFPGRFSGRQFSNSRSEMNVSTLELGDSALYLCASSLGSNRAEAFFGQGTRLTVV.

This clonotype has at least ten counts. This could be a read error, since a much larger clone is one nucleotide away. The genes are TRBV20-1 and TRBJ2-7; D might be TRBD1 or TRBD2, each matching 5 bases. Germline CDR1 and CDR2: DFQATT and SNEGSKA (reference sequence). The CDR3 consists of 13 residues. The CDR3 sequence: CSARDGYSYAQYF. The DNA for the CDR3 is TGCAGTGCCCGGGACGGATACTCCTACGCGCAGTACTTC.

This CDR3 is CAIGLNTEAFF. Written as DNA, the CDR3 is TGTGCCATTGGACTGAACACTGAAGCTTTCTTT. The V gene is TRBV6-6, the J gene TRBJ1-1; D gene unclear. V shed 10 bases and J shed 0 bases, with 6 bases lying between them. Per germline, CDR1 MNHNY and CDR2 SVGAGI (reference sequence). The CDR3 contains 11 residues.

This clonotype is termed medium-sized. It may be a read error: a sequence one base away is much more abundant. The rearrangement uses TRBV7-3 and TRBJ2-5, with TRBD2 identical over 8 bases. Germline-derived CDR1 and CDR2 are SGHTA and FQGTGA. The CDR3 runs 15 residues. CDR3 loop: CASSLTGGREETQHF. The CDR3 nucleotides read TGTGCCAGCAGCTTAACTGGTGGGCGGGAGGAGACCCAGCACTTC.

By its share, this clonotype is medium-sized. This rearrangement joins TRBV7-3 to TRBJ1-6, with 9 bases aligning to TRBD1. This CDR3 region has 15 residues. V shed 5 bases, J shed 7 bases, and the junction held 6 bases outside the gene matches. Germline assignment: CDR1 SGHTA and CDR2 FQGTGA. The CDR3 loop is CASSETGTGNSPLHF. CDR3 sequence (DNA): TGTGCCAGCAGCGAGACCGGGACAGGGAATTCACCCCTCCACTTT.

This clonotype was seen many times. A clone one base away is much larger, so this may be a read error. The rearrangement uses TRBV20-1 and TRBJ2-7, with TRBD2 matching 8 bases. Germline V CDR1 and CDR2: DFQATT, SNEGSKA (reference sequence). Unmatched junction bases numbered 15, after V lost 6 bases and J lost 2 bases. The CDR3 contains 16 residues. The DNA of the CDR3 is TGCAGTGCCAGAATGGGGGTAGCGGGAACGACCTACGAGCAGTACTTC. This sequence encodes CSARMGVAGTTYEQYF.

The genes are TRBV7-9 and TRBJ2-5; 8 nucleotides agree with TRBD2. V dropped 5 bases and J dropped 5; count of bases not matched to a gene: 13. The CDR3 length is 16 residues. Per the germline V gene, CDR1 is SEHNR and CDR2 is FQNEAQ (reference sequence). The CDR3 protein is CASSRTSGSGTETQYF. CDR3 nucleotide sequence: TGTGCCAGCAGCCGAACATCTGGTAGCGGGACGGAGACCCAGTACTTC.

This clonotype was counted a few times. The DNA is left out, because the CDR3 cannot be placed on it with certainty; the CDR3 is given as TCRdb lists it. The chain joins TRBV7-8 to TRBJ2-2. The CDR3 totals 17 residues, both ends included. Germline V gives CDR1 SGHVS, CDR2 FQNEAQ. The CDR3: CASSLGTYEQYFGELFF.

The sample holds a few counts of this clonotype. The rearrangement joins TRBV7-3 to TRBJ2-4; 7 bases agree with TRBD1. Germline CDR1 is SGHTA and CDR2 is FQGTGA. V lost 3 bases and J lost 1; bases outside the gene matches: 12. This CDR3 has 18 amino acids. CDR3 loop: CASSFGQEVQMAKNIQYF. The CDR3 region has the DNA TGTGCCAGCAGCTTCGGACAGGAGGTACAGATGGCCAAAAACATTCAGTACTTC.

The chain employs TRBV29-1 and TRBJ2-5, with D tentatively TRBD1 (6 bases). Germline V gives CDR1 SQVTM, CDR2 ANQGSEA. There are 13 residues in the CDR3. Trimming took off 2 bases at V and 5 bases at J, with 12 bases between the two ends. For the CDR3, the DNA is TGCAGCGTTGAACCCCCAGGGGTTGAGACCCAGTACTTC. Its translation is CSVEPPGVETQYF.

V and J are TRBV6-5 and TRBJ2-7; D unresolved. There are 13 residues in the CDR3. Trimming removed 5 bases at V and 2 bases at J, with 10 bases between. Germline V CDR1 and CDR2: MNHEY, SVGAGI. For the CDR3, the DNA is TGTGCCAGCAGTCACGCGAACACCTACGAGCAGTACTTC. Translation gives CASSHANTYEQYF.

The rearrangement uses TRBV10-1 and TRBJ2-7; possibly TRBD1 for D (5 bases). Germline CDR1 reads WNHNN; CDR2 reads SYGVQD (reference sequence). Trimming removed 10 bases at V and 1 base at J, with 17 bases between. The CDR3 has 14 residues. CDR3 sequence (DNA): TGCGCCAACCCCTTTCCAAACAGGTCCTACGAGCAGTACTTC. It encodes CANPFPNRSYEQYF.

As DNA, the CDR3 is TGCAGCGTTGGGATTTTATCTGAAGCTTTCTTT. Translated: CSVGILSEAFF. The chain uses TRBV29-1 and TRBJ1-1; D is unresolved. V shed 4 bases and J shed 6 bases, with 9 bases lying between them. Germline V lookup: CDR1 SQVTM, CDR2 ANQGSEA. The CDR3 is 11 amino acids.

This clonotype was counted at least ten times. V usage is TRBV2 and J usage is TRBJ1-6; no clear D gene. Germline V gene sequence: CDR1 SNHLY, CDR2 FYNNEI. This CDR3 comprises 14 residues. Trimming cost V 8 bases and J 5 bases, with 13 bases left between them. CDR3 amino acids: CASGPERDNSPLHF. The CDR3 DNA reads as TGTGCCAGCGGACCGGAGAGAGATAATTCACCCCTCCACTTT.

This clonotype was counted ten times or more. The V call is TRBV12-3 or TRBV12-4, the J call TRBJ1-5; D remains unclear. The CDR3 sequence is 15 residues long. Trimming took off 6 bases at V and 4 bases at J, with 16 bases between the two ends. CDR3 protein: CASSRSMEKNQPQHF. The CDR3 region has the DNA TGTGCCAGCAGCCGCTCGATGGAGAAGAATCAGCCCCAGCATTTT.

This clonotype was detected many times. The chain recombines TRBV5-4 with TRBJ1-2; a possible D gene is TRBD1 (5 bases). Germline V gene lookup returns CDR1 SGHNT and CDR2 YYREEE (reference sequence). The CDR3 consists of 15 residues. V was clipped by 6 bases and J by 3 bases, with 18 bases between them. The CDR3 nucleotides are TGTGCCAGCACCCAAGGGGCCGGGGGGGACTATGGCTACACCTTC. It specifies CASTQGAGGDYGYTF. Full variable domain (outside the CDR3, taken from reference TRBV5-4 and TRBJ1-2): ETGVTQSPTHLIKTRGQQVTLRCSSQSGHNTVSWYQQALGQGPQFIFQYYREEENGRGNFPPRFSGLQFPNYSSELNVNALELDDSALYLCASTQGAGGDYGYTFGSGTRLTVV.

A note on this clonotype: Since a much larger clone is just one base distant, this may be a read error. This sequence joins TRBV7-2 and TRBJ1-2, with 7 positions matching TRBD1. The CDR3 runs to 15 residues. Germline loops: CDR1 SGHTA, CDR2 FQGNSA. For the CDR3, the DNA is TGTGCCAGCAGCCCTGAGGGGGCCTCGGCCTATGGCTACCCCTTC. It is translated as CASSPEGASAYGYPF. Based on the CDR3 plus reference TRBV7-2 and TRBJ1-2, the full variable domain is GAGVSQSPSNKVTEKGKDVELRCDPISGHTALYWYRQSLGQGLEFLIYFQGNSAPDKSGLPSDRFSAERTGGSVSTLTIQRTQQEDSAVYLCASSPEGASAYGYPFGSGTRLTVV.

V gene TRBV24-1 combines with J gene TRBJ1-2; D remains unclear. Per germline, CDR1 KGHDR and CDR2 SFDVKD. The germline V and J ends were trimmed by 3 bases and 5 bases, with 12 bases remaining between them. This CDR3 is 14 amino acids long. The CDR3 reads CATSDIGVGYGYTF. CDR3 bases: TGTGCCACCAGTGATATCGGGGTCGGGTATGGCTACACCTTC.

This clonotype came up many times. The chain joins TRBV15 to TRBJ2-7, with D unresolved. The V and J ends lost 5 bases and 7 bases respectively, with 15 bases between them. The CDR3 spans 13 residues. The germline gives CDR1 LNHNV, CDR2 YYDKDF (reference sequence). Here the CDR3 DNA reads TGTGCCACCAGCGGGTGGAAGGGTGGAGAGCAGTACTTC. Translation gives CATSGWKGGEQYF.